This T cell receptor beta chain was captured by sequencing in a study of blood T cell repertoires in COVID-19. V lost 4 bases, J lost 1 base, and 7 bases stayed unmatched. CDR3 length: 16 residues. The V gene's germline CDR1 is MNHEY and CDR2 SVGEGT. Assay: immunoSEQ multiplex PCR; the TCRdb copy retains only in-frame clones and omits some. The table includes more than 20,000 clones, roughly nine tenths detected once. The V gene is TRBV6-2 or TRBV6-3, the J gene TRBJ1-5; 7 positions match TRBD1. Material: peripheral blood. This receptor was taken from a man aged 45-60 years with active COVID-19. In DNA, the CDR3 is TGTGCCAGCAGTTTCGGGACAGTCTTAAGCAATCAGCCCCAGCATTTT. Translating gives CASSFGTVLSNQPQHF.